These 9 T cell receptor beta chains originate from one sample sequenced in a study of blood T cell repertoires in COVID-19. Using immunoSEQ multiplex PCR, the repertoire was profiled, and TCRdb retains in-frame clones only, with some absent. Of approximately 140,000 clones in the sample, more than 80% were seen once. Material: peripheral blood. The receptor set was obtained from a human donor in a cohort sampled during active COVID-19.

The V gene is TRBV4-3, the J gene TRBJ2-5; possible D gene TRBD1, 5 bases. In germline, CDR1 is LGHNA, CDR2 YSLEER. The CDR3 totals 17 residues. V was cut by 0 bases and J by 1 base, with 15 bases left in between. The CDR3 DNA sequence: TGCGCCAGCAGCCAAGATAGGGGCGGCAGGGTCCAAGAGACCCAGTACTTC. Its translation: CASSQDRGGRVQETQYF.

V usage is TRBV5-1 and J usage is TRBJ1-1; the D gene is possibly TRBD1 (6 bases). The CDR3 is made up of 14 amino acids. The V end lost 2 bases, the J end lost 4 bases, and 12 bases lay between the germline ends. Germline CDR1 is SGHRS and CDR2 is YFSETQ. CDR3 in amino acids: CASSLQGSGTEAFF. The CDR3, as DNA: TGCGCCAGCAGCTTACAGGGATCGGGCACTGAAGCTTTCTTT.

The V gene is TRBV4-1, the J gene TRBJ2-1; 10 bases line up with TRBD1. The CDR3 is made up of 16 amino acids. Germline V lookup: CDR1 MGHRA, CDR2 YSYEKL. Trimming took 1 base from V and 8 from J; bases not matched to a gene: 8. CDR3 DNA: TGCGCCAGCAGCCAAGGACAGGGGGCTCCCAACTATGAGCAGTTCTTC. Translated: CASSQGQGAPNYEQFF.

J is TRBJ2-5 and V is TRBV7-3, with 14 bases matching TRBD2. CDR3 length equals 16 residues. Germline V gene data show CDR1 as SGHTA and CDR2 as FQGTGA. The ends lost 5 bases at V and 4 bases at J; junction bases unmatched: 6. The CDR3 bases are TGTGCCAGCAGCGTAAGGGGGACTAGCGGGGGAGAGACCCAGTACTTC. Translating gives CASSVRGTSGGETQYF.

V is TRBV21-1 and J is TRBJ2-5; TRBD2, the table's D call, lacks a check against the DNA. TRBV21-1 is annotated as a pseudogene. The CDR3 spans 11 residues. The chain's CDR3 is CASSLRGSEYF. CDR3 nucleotides: TGTGCCAGCAGCCTCCGGGGTTCCGAGTACTTC.

V gene TRBV6-2 or TRBV6-3 combines with J gene TRBJ1-1; a weak D match, TRBD1 (5 bases). Looked up from germline, CDR1 is MNHEY and CDR2 is SVGEGT. The CDR3 has 13 residues. Trimming left V 4 bases short and J 4 bases short, with 10 bases between. The CDR3 DNA sequence: TGTGCCAGCAGTTGGGGGGAACCCACTGAAGCTTTCTTT. Translated: CASSWGEPTEAFF.

The chain carries TRBV28 and TRBJ2-7; perhaps TRBD1 as D (6 bases). With 6 bases removed from V and 6 bases from J, the gap between germline ends came to 12 bases. The length of the CDR3 is 12 residues. Germline CDR1 reads MDHEN; CDR2 reads SYDVKM. The CDR3 DNA sequence: TGTGCCAGCAGCCCAAACAGGGCCGAGCAGTACTTC. Encoded protein: CASSPNRAEQYF.

Here the CDR3 DNA reads TGTGCCAGCAGCTGGACAGGGACCCAGGGAGACATTCAGTACTTC. Translating gives CASSWTGTQGDIQYF. The chain is built from TRBV5-4 and TRBJ2-4, with 8 bases lining up with TRBD1. Trimming at V came to 3 bases and at J to 8 bases, leaving 10 bases not matched to a gene. CDR3 size: 15 residues. The germline V gene has CDR1 SGHNT and CDR2 YYREEE (reference sequence).

This chain connects TRBV5-1 to TRBJ2-1, with 7 bases aligning to TRBD2. The CDR3 length is 13 residues. Germline V gene data show CDR1 as SGHRS and CDR2 as YFSETQ. The ends lost 0 bases at V and 8 bases at J; junction bases unmatched: 2. In nucleotides, the CDR3 is TGCGCCAGCAGCTTGGACGGGGGGTATGAGCAGTTCTTC. It specifies CASSLDGGYEQFF.